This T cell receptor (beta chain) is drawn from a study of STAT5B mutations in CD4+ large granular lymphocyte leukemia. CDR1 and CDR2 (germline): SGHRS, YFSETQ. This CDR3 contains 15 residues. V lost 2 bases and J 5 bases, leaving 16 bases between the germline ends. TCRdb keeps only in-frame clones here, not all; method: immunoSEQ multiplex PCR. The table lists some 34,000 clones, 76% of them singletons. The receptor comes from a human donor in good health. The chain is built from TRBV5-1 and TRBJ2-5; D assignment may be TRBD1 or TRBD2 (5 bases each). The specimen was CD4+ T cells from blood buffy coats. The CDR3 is CASSLQVGEGETQYF. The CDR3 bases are TGCGCCAGCAGCTTACAGGTCGGGGAAGGGGAGACCCAGTACTTC.